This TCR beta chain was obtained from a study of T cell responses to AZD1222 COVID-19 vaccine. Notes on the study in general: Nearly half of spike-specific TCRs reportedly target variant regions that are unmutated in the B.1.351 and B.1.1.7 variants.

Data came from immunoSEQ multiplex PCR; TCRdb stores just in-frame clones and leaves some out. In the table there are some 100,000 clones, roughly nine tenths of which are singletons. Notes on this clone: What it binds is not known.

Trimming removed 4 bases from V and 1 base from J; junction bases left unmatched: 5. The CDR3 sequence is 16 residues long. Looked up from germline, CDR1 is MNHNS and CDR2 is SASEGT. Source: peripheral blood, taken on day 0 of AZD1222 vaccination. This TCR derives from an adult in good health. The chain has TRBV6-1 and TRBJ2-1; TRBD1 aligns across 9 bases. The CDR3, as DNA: TGTGCCAGCAGTGGGTTCGGGACAGGGTCCTACAATGAGCAGTTCTTC. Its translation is CASSGFGTGSYNEQFF.